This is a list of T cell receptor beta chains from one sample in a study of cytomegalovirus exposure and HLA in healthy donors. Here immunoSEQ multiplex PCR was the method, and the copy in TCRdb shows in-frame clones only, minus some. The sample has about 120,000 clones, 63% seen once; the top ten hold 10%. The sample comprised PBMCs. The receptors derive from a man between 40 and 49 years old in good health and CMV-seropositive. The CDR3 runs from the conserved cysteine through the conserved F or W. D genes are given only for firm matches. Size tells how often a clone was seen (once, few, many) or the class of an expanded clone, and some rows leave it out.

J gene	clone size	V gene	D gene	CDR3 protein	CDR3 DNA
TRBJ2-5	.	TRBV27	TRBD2	CASSPLAGGYQETQYF	TGTGCCAGCAGTCCCCTAGCGGGGGGATACCAAGAGACCCAGTACTTC
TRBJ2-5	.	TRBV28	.	CASSFGQGRETQYF	TGTGCCAGCAGTTTCGGGCAGGGCAGAGAGACCCAGTACTTC
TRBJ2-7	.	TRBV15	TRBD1	CATSQGDSYEQYF	TGTGCCACCAGCCAGGGGGACTCCTACGAGCAGTACTTC
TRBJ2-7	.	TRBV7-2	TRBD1	CASSTGQAILSYEQYF	TGTGCCAGCAGCACGGGACAGGCGATACTGTCCTACGAGCAGTACTTC
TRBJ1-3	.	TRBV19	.	CASSLGQTGNTIYF	TGTGCCAGTAGTTTGGGGCAGACGGGAAACACCATATATTTT
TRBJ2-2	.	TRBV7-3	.	CASSPQPRGDRELFF	TGTGCCAGCAGCCCCCAACCCAGGGGGGACCGGGAGCTGTTTTTT
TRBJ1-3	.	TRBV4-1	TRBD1	CASSPGQGFGNTIYF	TGCGCCAGCAGCCCGGGACAGGGCTTTGGAAACACCATATATTTT
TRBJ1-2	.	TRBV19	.	CASKYGRGNYGYTF	TGTGCCAGTAAATATGGAAGAGGGAACTATGGCTACACCTTC
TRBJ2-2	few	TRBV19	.	CASSVGQSGELFF	TGTGCCAGTAGTGTCGGACAGTCCGGGGAGCTGTTTTTT
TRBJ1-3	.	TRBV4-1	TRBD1	CASSQEGTGSGNTIYF	TGCGCCAGCAGCCAAGAGGGGACAGGGTCTGGAAACACCATATATTTT
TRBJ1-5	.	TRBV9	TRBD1	CASGQGAGQPQHF	TGTGCCAGCGGACAGGGGGCAGGTCAGCCCCAGCATTTT
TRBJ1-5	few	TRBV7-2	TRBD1	CASSPAPYRGRGNQPQHF	TGTGCCAGCAGCCCGGCCCCGTACAGGGGGCGCGGCAATCAGCCCCAGCATTTT
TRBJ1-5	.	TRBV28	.	CASSDWGHQPQHF	TGTGCCAGCAGTGACTGGGGACACCAGCCCCAGCATTTT
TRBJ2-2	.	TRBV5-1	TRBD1	CASSLLGQGALNTGELFF	TGCGCCAGCAGCTTGTTGGGACAGGGGGCTTTGAACACCGGGGAGCTGTTTTTT
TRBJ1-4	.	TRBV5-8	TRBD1	CASSAWTGENEKLFF	TGTGCCAGCAGCGCCTGGACAGGTGAAAATGAAAAACTGTTTTTT
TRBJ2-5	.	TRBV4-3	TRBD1	CASSQGGQGSDAPYF	TGCGCCAGCAGCCAAGGAGGACAGGGCTCTGATGCTCCGTACTTC